This TCR beta chain stems from a study of blood T cell repertoires in COVID-19. Study-level information: Samples taken during acute and convalescent COVID-19 were collected in the United States, Italy and Spain. Nucleic acid was either cDNA or gDNA, and it came from T cells, B-cell-depleted T cells, or PBMCs.

This CDR3 is 15 amino acids long. V shed 0 bases and J shed 3 bases, with 11 bases lying between them. Germline CDR1 and CDR2: SEHNR and FQNEAQ (reference sequence). Authors' analysis steps: Reference gene primer amplification in the assay estimated nucleated cell counts. Measured with immunoSEQ multiplex PCR; TCRdb has only the in-frame clones, and not every one. Clone size and V and J calls were adopted from that table, with D and trimming inferred from the DNA. The repertoire has nearly 35,000 clones, 85% of them found once; the top ten carry roughly 15%. J is TRBJ1-1 and V is TRBV7-9; D gene unclear. Sequencing input: peripheral blood. This clonotype originated in a human donor with acute or convalescent COVID-19. The donor label of this sample is uncertain. The CDR3 DNA is TGTGCCAGCAGCTTAGCTGCCCGGAGGGACACTGAAGCTTTCTTT. This encodes CASSLAARRDTEAFF.